One and the same sample provided the 9 T cell receptor beta chains below, sequenced in a study of T-cell memory formation after mild COVID-19. TCRdb independently ran MiXCR on the 5' RACE reads; one entry per CDR3 protein. The table includes some 350,000 distinct CDR3 sequences, 13% detected once. Input material: PBMCs or a T cell subset sorted from them (not recorded which). The receptors were gathered from a man younger than 35 who had mild COVID-19 (a few samples of this study predate the infection). Cell type and time point are not known.

This clonotype was counted many times. CDR3 bases: TGTGCCAGCAGCCCCCCGGACATTGAGACCCAGTACTTC. Its translation is CASSPPDIETQYF. The gene calls are TRBV11-2 and TRBJ2-5; a possible D gene is TRBD1 (5 bases). Trimming took 5 bases from V and 5 from J, leaving 12 bases between them. The CDR3 consists of 13 residues. CDR1 is SGHAT, CDR2 FQNNGV, per germline.

The chain employs TRBV6-5 and TRBJ2-5, with unresolved D. V was pared by 11 bases and J by 1 base, with 11 bases between. The CDR3 length is 12 residues. The V gene's germline CDR1 is MNHEY and CDR2 SVGAGI. The CDR3 is CASTGTQETQYF. CDR3 DNA: TGTGCCTCCACTGGTACCCAAGAGACCCAGTACTTC.

This clonotype has just a few counts. The chain links TRBV9 to TRBJ2-1, with 7 bases aligning to TRBD1. Germline CDR1 SGDLS, CDR2 YYNGEE. The CDR3 runs to 15 residues. The ends lost 4 bases at V and 5 bases at J; junction bases unmatched: 9. This CDR3 reads CASSPQGGAHNEQFF. As DNA, the CDR3 is TGTGCCAGCAGCCCCCAAGGGGGCGCGCACAATGAGCAGTTCTTC.

The chain joins TRBV11-2 to TRBJ2-3, with TRBD2 identical over 9 bases. The CDR3 consists of 17 residues. V dropped 5 bases and J dropped 5; count of bases not matched to a gene: 14. The germline gives CDR1 SGHAT, CDR2 FQNNGV. CDR3 in amino acids: CASSDSLWRGGIDTQYF. In nucleotides, the CDR3 is TGTGCCAGCAGCGACTCCCTTTGGCGGGGGGGTATAGATACGCAGTATTTT.

There are a few counts of this clonotype. This chain joins TRBV12-3 or TRBV12-4 and TRBJ2-3; unclear D gene. This CDR3 is built from 15 residues. Trimming stripped 6 bases from V and 4 bases from J, with 17 bases between. CDR3 sequence: CASSPLDPDADTQYF. In nucleotides, the CDR3 is TGTGCCAGCAGCCCTTTGGATCCCGACGCAGATACGCAGTATTTT.

This chain uses TRBV6-5 with TRBJ2-7; 8 nucleotides align to TRBD2. V was clipped by 2 bases and J by 3 bases; unmatched bases: 3. The CDR3 is 14 residues long. CDR1 and CDR2 (germline): MNHEY, SVGAGI. In nucleotides, the CDR3 is TGTGCCAGCAGTTACGGTGCGGGGGGCTACGAGCAGTACTTC. Protein product: CASSYGAGGYEQYF.

This clonotype was recorded at least ten times. The chain couples TRBV12-3 or TRBV12-4 to TRBJ1-1; no clear D. CDR3 length equals 11 residues. V lost 1 base and J lost 6, with 3 bases in between. The CDR3 DNA is TGTGCCAGCAGTTTAGGGTCTGAAGCTTTCTTT. Protein sequence: CASSLGSEAFF.

In this sample, this clonotype turned up many times. The chain is built from TRBV7-6 and TRBJ2-5; the D gene is possibly TRBD2 (6 bases). The V and J ends lost 5 bases and 3 bases respectively, with 16 bases between them. Germline CDR1 SGHVS, CDR2 FNYEAQ. CDR3 length: 15 residues. CDR3 sequence: CASSPGTLIKETQYF. The DNA for the CDR3 is TGTGCCAGCAGCCCCGGGACTTTGATCAAAGAGACCCAGTACTTC. Based on the CDR3 plus reference TRBV7-6 and TRBJ2-5, the full variable domain is GAGVSQSPRYKVTKRGQDVALRCDPISGHVSLYWYRQALGQGPEFLTYFNYEAQQDKSGLPNDRFSAERPEGSISTLTIQRTEQRDSAMYRCASSPGTLIKETQYFGPGTRLLVL.

Only a few counts were recorded for this clonotype. The V gene is TRBV6-5, the J gene TRBJ1-2, with D possibly being TRBD1 (5 bases). Deletions cut 2 bases from V and 7 bases from J, with 8 bases between. Germline assignment: CDR1 MNHEY and CDR2 SVGAGI. The CDR3 is made up of 12 amino acids. CDR3 sequence reads: CASSYIGGGYTF. The DNA for the CDR3 is TGTGCCAGCAGTTACATCGGGGGTGGCTACACCTTC.